This T cell receptor (beta chain) originates from a study of cytomegalovirus exposure and HLA in healthy donors. Notes on the study in general: TCR beta chain V- and J-gene trimming was linked, in a later analysis, to a missense variant in DCLRE1C. According to an earlier analysis, most TCR beta V segments yielded productive rearrangements about 90% or about 30% of the time. Cytomegalovirus association was listed for approximately 160 TCR beta chains.

CDR1 and CDR2 from the germline V gene are SGHAT and FQDESV (reference sequence). The CDR3 is made up of 15 amino acids. Trimming removed 5 bases from V and 4 bases from J; junction bases left unmatched: 10. The PCR had 60 Vbeta and 13 Jbeta primers. Sequencing was performed with immunoSEQ multiplex PCR; in TCRdb, only in-frame clones are kept and a portion is missing. The sample has about 140,000 clones, roughly 70% seen once; the top ten hold more than 1.5%. This clone showed up just a few times. The antigen is unknown. The sequence derives from a human donor in good health. The gene calls are TRBV11-1 and TRBJ2-7; 8 bases agree with TRBD2. Sequences were obtained from PBMCs. The CDR3 loop is CASSLTTSGGYEQYF. The CDR3 region has the DNA TGTGCCAGCAGCCTAACCACATCGGGGGGGTACGAGCAGTACTTC. Variable domain in full (rest from reference TRBV11-1 and TRBJ2-7): EAEVAQSPRYKITEKSQAVAFWCDPISGHATLYWYRQILGQGPELLVQFQDESVVDDSQLPKDRFSAERLKGVDSTLKIQPAELGDSAMYLCASSLTTSGGYEQYFGPGTRLTVT.